This TCR beta chain was sequenced for a study of graft-versus-host responses after intestinal transplantation. General study points: Early HvG declines after transplant were associated with peak circulating GvH clone levels. GvH clonotypes were identified within recipient marrow, with a subset emerging first in ileum or blood. Clonal ratios of graft-versus-host to host-versus-graft in allografts were high for patients exhibiting graft-donor T cell macrochimerism.

Only in-frame clones appear in the TCRdb table, and some are missing; sequencing was by immunoSEQ multiplex PCR. Here the sample spans 70,000 to 95,000 clones, 80% to 95% being singletons. A remark on this clone: The antigen remains undetermined.

Germline CDR1 is SGHAT and CDR2 is FQNNGV. Trimming removed 3 bases from V and 3 bases from J; junction bases left unmatched: 1. The CDR3 contains 14 residues. The chain has TRBV11-2 and TRBJ2-1; 8 positions match TRBD1. Sequences were derived from unstimulated CD8+ T cells sorted from spleen or lymph node cells, sampled before transplant. This TCR came from a human donor who was the organ donor for an intestinal transplant. The CDR3 DNA is TGTGCCAGCAGCTTGACAGGGGTCTACAATGAGCAGTTCTTC. Translation gives CASSLTGVYNEQFF.